This T cell receptor (beta chain) came from a study of control samples from healthy donors and cancer patients. Germline CDR1 and CDR2: MGHRA and YSYEKL. The CDR3 is 17 amino acids. V gave up 1 base and J gave up 7 bases; unmatched junction bases: 10. The assay was immunoSEQ multiplex PCR, and TCRdb's table has in-frame clones only and misses some. The table shows more than 60,000 clones, with 85% to 90% occurring only once. This clonotype originated in a man in his fifties or sixties with colorectal cancer. The gene calls are TRBV4-1 and TRBJ1-4; 9 bases are shared with TRBD1. The sample consisted of PBMCs. Here the CDR3 DNA reads TGCGCCAGCAGCCAAGCCACGGACAGGGGAGTAGGTGAAAAACTGTTTTTT. It codes for CASSQATDRGVGEKLFF.